This T cell receptor (beta chain) was profiled in a study of T cells in Graves' hyperthyroidism and ophthalmopathy. Overall study results and limits: Appearing also in blood were most of the thyroid clonotypes expanded above 0.001. Ophthalmopathy stood apart from stable hyperthyroidism in a 13 V-J model. In validation, the model predicted ophthalmopathy. These predictions came a median approximately six months before onset.

TCR beta CDR3 region amplification was performed from RNA transcripts. HTBI primers were employed in a first-round RT-PCR of the TCR CDR3. TCRdb used MiXCR to reprocess the multiplex PCR reads, holding one entry per CDR3 protein. The sample has hundreds of thousands of distinct CDR3 sequences, about 15% seen once. This clonotype has a handful of counts. Its antigen is currently unknown. Sequencing was carried out using blood. This clonotype was obtained from a woman in her twenties or thirties with Graves' hyperthyroidism that later progressed to Graves' ophthalmopathy.

This chain's CDR3 is CASSIGNSYEQYF. CDR3 DNA: TGTGCCAGTAGTATCGGGAATTCCTACGAGCAGTACTTC. V is TRBV19 and J is TRBJ2-7; a possible D gene is TRBD2 (5 bases). This CDR3 region has 13 residues. The germline CDR1 and CDR2 sequences are LNHDA and SQIVND (reference sequence). V lost 3 bases, J lost 1 base, and 7 bases lay in between.